A single sample is the source of the 23 T cell receptor beta chains below, sequenced in a study of blood T cell repertoires in COVID-19. TCRdb's copy holds only in-frame clones and misses some; the assay was immunoSEQ multiplex PCR. The data show 76,000 or so clones, with under 95% seen just once and roughly 6.1% held by the top ten. Material for sequencing was peripheral blood. These receptors were collected from a human donor in a cohort sampled during active COVID-19.

V usage is TRBV4-2 and J usage is TRBJ2-4, with TRBD1 as a possible D gene (6 bases). Germline CDR1 and CDR2: LGHNA and YNFKEQ. CDR3 length: 19 residues. V gave up 4 bases and J gave up 4 bases, with 26 bases separating them. The CDR3 loop is CASSLRTIQGWSQKNIQYF. CDR3 bases: TGTGCCAGCAGCCTGCGCACTATACAGGGTTGGAGCCAAAAAAACATTCAGTACTTC.

This chain links TRBV30 with TRBJ1-2, with TRBD1 identical over 7 bases. V was pared by 2 bases and J by 4 bases, with 4 bases of the junction left unmatched. This CDR3 has 13 residues. Germline V lookup: CDR1 GTSNPN, CDR2 SVGIG (reference sequence). DNA for the CDR3: TGTGCCTGGAGTAGGGACAGCCTCTATGGCTACACCTTC. Protein sequence: CAWSRDSLYGYTF.

The chain employs TRBV4-1 and TRBJ1-2; D is undetermined. CDR1 is MGHRA and CDR2 is YSYEKL in the germline V gene. The V and J ends lost 4 bases and 5 bases respectively, with 14 bases between them. The CDR3 length is 14 residues. CDR3 amino acids: CASSPWSGSYGYTF. CDR3 DNA: TGCGCCAGCAGCCCCTGGTCGGGGAGTTATGGCTACACCTTC.

The V call is TRBV5-8, the J call TRBJ2-2, with D possibly being TRBD1 (6 bases). The germline CDR1 and CDR2 sequences are SGHTS and YDEGEE. V shed 1 base and J shed 5 bases, with 12 bases lying between them. The CDR3 sequence is 15 residues long. In DNA form, the CDR3 reads TGTGCCAGCAGCTTGATTCGGGGACATACCGGGGAGCTGTTTTTT. This encodes CASSLIRGHTGELFF.

DNA for the CDR3: TGTGCCATCAGTGAGCAAGTCCCGGGACAGGTTTATGAGCAGTTCTTC. The encoded protein is CAISEQVPGQVYEQFF. V and J are TRBV10-3 and TRBJ2-1, with 8 bases fitting TRBD1. The germline V gene encodes CDR1 ENHRY and CDR2 SYGVKD. After removal of 2 bases from V and 8 bases from J, the junction contained 11 bases not matched to a gene. The CDR3 is 16 residues long.

V is TRBV7-8 and J is TRBJ1-4, with unresolved D. The CDR3 covers 14 residues. The germline V and J ends were trimmed by 1 base and 7 bases, with 10 bases remaining between them. Germline V lookup: CDR1 SGHVS, CDR2 FQNEAQ. The CDR3 loop reads CASSLGGEGEKLFF. The CDR3 nucleotides are TGTGCCAGCAGCTTAGGGGGAGAAGGTGAAAAACTGTTTTTT.

The V and J genes are TRBV12-3 or TRBV12-4 and TRBJ1-4, with unresolved D. V lost 6 bases, J lost 8 bases, and 13 bases lay in between. The CDR3 loop spans 13 amino acids. CDR3 DNA sequence: TGTGCCAGCAGGATCGCGGGGAGGGAAAAACTGTTTTTT. It encodes CASRIAGREKLFF.

This rearrangement joins TRBV19 to TRBJ1-6; D gene unclear. The CDR3 spans 14 residues. CDR1 and CDR2 (germline): LNHDA, SQIVND (reference sequence). Deletions cut 6 bases from V and 8 bases from J, with 14 bases between. The DNA for the CDR3 is TGTGCCAGTAGATATTCCGCCCGGGATTCACCCCTCCACTTT. Translating gives CASRYSARDSPLHF.

The CDR3 DNA reads as TGTGCTAGTGGTTTGGTACCGGGGACAGGGGGCGGCGAGCAGTACTTC. It encodes CASGLVPGTGGGEQYF. The rearrangement uses TRBV12-5 and TRBJ2-7, with 12 bases identical to TRBD1. This CDR3 region has 16 residues. The trim removed 0 bases at V and 6 bases at J, leaving 6 bases unmatched. Germline CDR1 LGHNT, CDR2 FRNRAP.

This chain uses TRBV2 with TRBJ2-2; D might be TRBD1 (6 bases). Germline V gene sequence: CDR1 SNHLY, CDR2 FYNNEI. Between the trimmed V and J ends, which lost 7 bases and 4 bases, there was a span of 10 bases. CDR3 size: 13 residues. The CDR3 DNA follows: TGTGCCAGCACCGGACAGAGCACCGGGGAGCTGTTTTTT. This sequence encodes CASTGQSTGELFF.

This chain uses TRBV18 with TRBJ2-7, with D possibly matching TRBD1 (5 bases). With 2 bases removed from V and 0 bases from J, the gap between germline ends came to 11 bases. CDR3 size: 15 residues. Germline V gene data show CDR1 as KGHSH and CDR2 as LQKENI. The CDR3 nucleotides read TGTGCCAGCTCACCAGGGGCCAGCAGCTCCTACGAGCAGTACTTC. Protein product: CASSPGASSSYEQYF.

This clone was picked up a small number of times. The V gene is TRBV27, the J gene TRBJ1-2; no firm D call. This CDR3 is 14 amino acids long. Germline CDR1 reads MNHEY; CDR2 reads SMNVEV (reference sequence). Trimming pared 2 bases from V and 2 bases from J, leaving 9 bases between. The CDR3: CASSLDPGNYGYTF. The CDR3 DNA reads as TGTGCCAGCAGTTTAGACCCGGGAAACTATGGCTACACCTTC.

This clone was observed a single time. CDR3 in amino acids: CASSLGTSVGEQYF. CDR3 sequence (DNA): TGTGCCAGCAGCTTGGGGACTAGCGTGGGGGAGCAGTACTTC. This chain joins TRBV7-3 and TRBJ2-7; 10 bases map to TRBD2. V lost 3 bases, J lost 7 bases, and 6 bases stayed unmatched. This CDR3 is built from 14 residues. Germline CDR1 is SGHTA and CDR2 is FQGTGA.

The rearrangement joins TRBV19 to TRBJ2-5, with D maybe TRBD2 (6 bases). Germline CDR1 reads LNHDA; CDR2 reads SQIVND (reference sequence). The CDR3 is 12 residues long. V was trimmed by 6 bases and J by 4 bases, leaving 9 bases between them. CDR3 in amino acids: CASSQGGETQYF. DNA of the CDR3: TGTGCCAGTAGCCAGGGAGGAGAGACCCAGTACTTC.

The gene calls are TRBV7-2 and TRBJ2-3; TRBD2 matches at 13 bases. Germline CDR1 reads SGHTA; CDR2 reads FQGNSA. J gave up 4 bases and V 1 base, and 8 bases lay outside the gene matches. The CDR3 covers 18 residues. The CDR3 sequence: CASSLGLLAGGRSDTQYF. CDR3 in DNA: TGTGCCAGCAGCTTAGGTCTACTAGCGGGGGGGCGGTCAGATACGCAGTATTTT.

V usage is TRBV4-3 and J usage is TRBJ1-6, with unresolved D. V was clipped by 8 bases and J by 1 base, with 12 bases between them. CDR1 is LGHNA, CDR2 YSLEER, per germline. This CDR3 is built from 15 residues. The CDR3 protein is CASRPSVSYNSPLHF. CDR3 coding DNA: TGCGCCAGCCGCCCTTCCGTTTCCTATAATTCACCCCTCCACTTT.

The chain recombines TRBV24-1 with TRBJ2-3, with 9 nucleotides matching TRBD1. The ends lost 7 bases at V and 5 bases at J; junction bases unmatched: 9. The V gene's germline CDR1 is KGHDR and CDR2 SFDVKD. The CDR3 is 15 amino acids. CDR3 sequence reads: CATRPGTGLGDTQYF. As DNA, the CDR3 is TGTGCCACCAGACCCGGGACAGGGTTAGGAGATACGCAGTATTTT.

The V and J genes are TRBV6-1 and TRBJ2-1, with D tentatively TRBD1 (5 bases). The CDR3 extends over 14 amino acids. Between the trimmed V and J ends, which lost 0 bases and 12 bases, there was a span of 15 bases. Germline-derived CDR1 and CDR2 are MNHNS and SASEGT. CDR3 amino acids: CASSEAFDSLRQFF. The CDR3, as DNA: TGTGCCAGCAGTGAAGCATTTGACAGTCTAAGGCAGTTCTTC.

The gene calls are TRBV9 and TRBJ1-2; 10 bases are shared with TRBD1. Germline lookup yields CDR1 SGDLS and CDR2 YYNGEE. The CDR3 is made up of 14 amino acids. After removal of 4 bases from V and 7 bases from J, the junction contained 7 bases not matched to a gene. Here the CDR3 reads CASSPWDRGSGYTF. The CDR3 nucleotides read TGTGCCAGCAGCCCATGGGACAGGGGAAGTGGCTACACCTTC.

The V call is TRBV14, the J call TRBJ2-7, with 9 positions matching TRBD1. CDR1 SGHDN and CDR2 FVKESK come from the germline V gene. With V trimmed by 4 bases and J by 6 bases, 4 bases remained unmatched. The CDR3 is 13 residues long. The CDR3 here is CASSLSTGGEQYF. DNA for the CDR3: TGTGCCAGCAGCCTATCGACAGGGGGCGAGCAGTACTTC.

The chain has TRBV6-5 and TRBJ2-7, with D possibly matching TRBD2 (6 bases). CDR3 length: 16 residues. V shed 0 bases and J shed 2 bases, with 14 bases lying between them. Per the germline V gene, CDR1 is MNHEY and CDR2 is SVGAGI. This CDR3 is CASSYSSGVGPYEQYF. DNA of the CDR3: TGTGCCAGCAGTTACTCTTCGGGGGTCGGTCCCTACGAGCAGTACTTC.

The rearrangement links TRBV6-5 to TRBJ2-1, with 9 bases fitting TRBD2. This CDR3 is built from 15 residues. CDR1 is MNHEY and CDR2 is SVGAGI in the germline V gene. With V trimmed by 6 bases and J by 5 bases, 8 bases remained unmatched. The CDR3 loop reads CASRPGLASDNEQFF. Written as DNA, the CDR3 is TGTGCCAGCAGACCCGGACTAGCGTCCGACAATGAGCAGTTCTTC.

This chain connects TRBV27 to TRBJ2-7; D is undetermined. The CDR3 runs to 13 residues. CDR1 and CDR2 (germline): MNHEY, SMNVEV (reference sequence). Between the trimmed V and J ends, which lost 2 bases and 2 bases, there was a span of 7 bases. The DNA for the CDR3 is TGTGCCAGCAGTTTAGGAACTACCTACGAGCAGTACTTC. As protein: CASSLGTTYEQYF.